This is a list of T cell receptor beta chains from one sample in a study of T cell responses to AZD1222 COVID-19 vaccine. Method: immunoSEQ multiplex PCR; TCRdb's copy keeps in-frame clones and lacks some. The table has around 150,000 clones, about 90% seen once. Sequencing was performed on peripheral blood, taken 28 days after the second AZD1222 dose. The receptors stem from an adult who received the AZD1222 COVID-19 vaccine. Both conserved end residues are part of each CDR3. A D gene is named only where the DNA matches it firmly. Rows give clone size only sometimes, using once, few, many, or a class for an expanded clone.

clone_size	v_call	d_call	j_call	cdr3_aa	cdr3_nt
.	TRBV30	TRBD2	TRBJ2-3	CAWSVGGGTDTQYF	TGTGCCTGGAGTGTGGGGGGGGGCACAGATACGCAGTATTTT
.	TRBV27	TRBD1	TRBJ1-1	CASSPGTGGGTEAFF	TGTGCCAGCAGTCCCGGGACAGGGGGGGGGACTGAAGCTTTCTTT
.	TRBV27	.	TRBJ1-4	CASSLPGRGEKLFF	TGTGCCAGCAGTTTACCAGGGCGCGGTGAAAAACTGTTTTTT
.	TRBV10-3	.	TRBJ1-2	CAISESIGLGRANYGYTF	TGTGCCATCAGTGAGTCGATAGGTTTGGGGCGAGCTAACTATGGCTACACCTTC
once	TRBV13	.	TRBJ2-5	CASSLARGPETQYF	TGTGCCAGCAGCTTGGCTCGGGGGCCAGAGACCCAGTACTTC
few	TRBV6-2/TRBV6-3	TRBD1	TRBJ1-2	CASSYPGQGNGYTF	TGTGCCAGCAGTTACCCGGGACAGGGAAACGGCTACACCTTC
.	TRBV6-5	.	TRBJ1-4	CASRGFEKLFF	TGTGCCAGCCGGGGGTTTGAAAAACTGTTTTTT
.	TRBV7-2	TRBD1	TRBJ1-1	CASSPRDRGTEAFF	TGTGCCAGCAGCCCTCGGGACAGGGGAACTGAAGCTTTCTTT
once	TRBV7-9	TRBD2	TRBJ2-7	CASSLGVAGAGDEQYF	TGTGCCAGCAGCTTAGGGGTAGCGGGAGCGGGCGACGAGCAGTACTTC
.	TRBV6-4	.	TRBJ2-3	CASSDGGTDTQYF	TGTGCCAGCAGTGACGGGGGCACAGATACGCAGTATTTT
.	TRBV19	.	TRBJ1-4	CASISQHREKLFF	TGTGCCAGTATATCACAGCATCGAGAAAAACTGTTTTTT
.	TRBV5-1	TRBD1	TRBJ1-5	CASSPGQGADQPQHF	TGCGCCAGCAGCCCAGGACAGGGGGCGGATCAGCCCCAGCATTTT
.	TRBV5-1	TRBD2	TRBJ2-1	CASSPALGSGGSRVYNEQFF	TGCGCCAGCAGCCCCGCGTTGGGTAGCGGGGGGTCGAGAGTCTACAATGAGCAGTTCTTC
.	TRBV12-3/TRBV12-4	.	TRBJ1-6	CASNPSGNSPLHF	TGTGCCAGCAACCCCTCCGGGAATTCACCCCTCCACTTT
.	TRBV12-3/TRBV12-4	.	TRBJ1-5	CASSFGQDQPQHF	TGTGCCAGCAGTTTTGGGCAGGATCAGCCCCAGCATTTT
once	TRBV24-1	.	TRBJ1-5	CATSGGGPSNQPQHF	TGTGCCACCAGTGGGGGCGGCCCTAGCAATCAGCCCCAGCATTTT
.	TRBV6-2/TRBV6-3	.	TRBJ2-7	CASSYSSQDAFYEQYF	TGTGCCAGCAGTTACTCGAGCCAGGACGCATTCTACGAGCAGTACTTC
.	TRBV7-2	.	TRBJ2-2	CASSARSPTNTGELFF	TGTGCCAGCAGCGCCCGGTCCCCAACGAACACCGGGGAGCTGTTTTTT
.	TRBV6-5	.	TRBJ1-5	CASSPGQYNQPQHF	TGTGCCAGCAGTCCAGGACAGTACAATCAGCCCCAGCATTTT
.	TRBV5-5	.	TRBJ1-1	CASSFRADTEAFF	TGTGCCAGCAGCTTCCGGGCCGACACTGAAGCTTTCTTT
.	TRBV19	.	TRBJ2-5	CASSRGYQETQYF	TGTGCCAGTAGTAGGGGGTACCAAGAGACCCAGTACTTC
.	TRBV3-1/TRBV3-2	.	TRBJ2-1	CASSQNSVYNEQFF	TGTGCCAGCAGCCAAAACTCCGTATACAATGAGCAGTTCTTC
.	TRBV28	.	TRBJ2-1	CASLRVDSSTNEQFF	TGTGCCAGTCTGCGGGTCGACAGTTCAACGAATGAGCAGTTCTTC
.	TRBV10-3	TRBD1	TRBJ1-1	CAAGGQMNTEAFF	TGTGCCGCCGGGGGACAGATGAACACTGAAGCTTTCTTT
.	TRBV11-2	.	TRBJ2-7	CASSPGPISYEQYF	TGTGCCAGCAGCCCTGGACCTATTTCCTACGAGCAGTACTTC
.	TRBV12-5	.	TRBJ1-1	CASAGGWNTEAFF	TGTGCTAGTGCCGGGGGATGGAACACTGAAGCTTTCTTT
.	TRBV5-4	.	TRBJ2-7	CASSLPGPYEQYF	TGTGCCAGCAGCTTACCGGGGCCCTACGAGCAGTACTTC
.	TRBV15	.	TRBJ1-2	CATSRDLDGYTF	TGTGCCACCAGCAGAGATCTCGATGGCTACACCTTC
.	TRBV7-9	.	TRBJ1-2	CASSLSGSYTF	TGTGCCAGCAGCCTCTCGGGAAGCTACACCTTC
.	TRBV18	.	TRBJ1-6	CASSPPGAFIHSPLHF	TGTGCCAGCTCACCCCCGGGGGCCTTCATTCATTCACCCCTCCACTTT
.	TRBV5-5	.	TRBJ1-1	CASSLAQGLGNTEAFF	TGTGCCAGCAGCTTGGCCCAGGGTCTAGGGAACACTGAAGCTTTCTTT
.	TRBV6-1	.	TRBJ2-7	CASSEAGNPPHEQYF	TGTGCCAGCAGTGAAGCGGGGAATCCCCCCCACGAGCAGTACTTC
once	TRBV15	TRBD1	TRBJ1-2	CATSRGTGGGYGYTF	TGTGCCACCAGCAGGGGGACAGGGGGAGGCTATGGCTACACCTTC
.	TRBV7-9	.	TRBJ1-1	CASSAQGFAEAFF	TGTGCCAGCAGCGCACAGGGTTTCGCTGAAGCTTTCTTT
.	TRBV6-6	TRBD1	TRBJ1-3	CASSYGTGAGNTIYF	TGTGCCAGCAGTTACGGGACAGGGGCTGGAAACACCATATATTTT
.	TRBV15	.	TRBJ2-7	CATSIQTGYEQYF	TGTGCCACCAGCATTCAAACAGGGTACGAGCAGTACTTC
.	TRBV6-6	.	TRBJ2-3	CASSLDGTDTQYF	TGTGCCAGCAGTTTGGACGGCACAGATACGCAGTATTTT
.	TRBV7-8	TRBD2	TRBJ2-7	CASSLGLAGLLEQYF	TGTGCCAGCAGCTTGGGACTAGCGGGATTGTTAGAGCAGTACTTC
once	TRBV28	TRBD1	TRBJ2-4	CASSLEGARMNF	TGTGCCAGCAGTTTAGAGGGGGCGCGAATGAACTTC
.	TRBV7-2	TRBD2	TRBJ2-3	CASSSLPGLATDTQYF	TGTGCCAGCAGCTCACTCCCGGGACTAGCTACAGATACGCAGTATTTT
.	TRBV2	.	TRBJ1-4	CASSAMWGDTNEKLFF	TGTGCCAGCAGTGCCATGTGGGGGGACACTAATGAAAAACTGTTTTTT
.	TRBV2	TRBD1	TRBJ1-5	CASKGQPNQPQHF	TGTGCCAGCAAGGGACAGCCTAATCAGCCCCAGCATTTT
few	TRBV6-6	TRBD2	TRBJ2-5	CASSLPARGGRAVQETQYF	TGTGCCAGCAGTCTTCCGGCCCGGGGCGGGAGGGCCGTTCAAGAGACCCAGTACTTC
.	TRBV29-1	.	TRBJ2-7	CSASGQSYEQYF	TGCAGCGCTTCTGGACAGTCTTACGAGCAGTACTTC
.	TRBV27	.	TRBJ2-7	CASSLVGVYEQYF	TGTGCCAGCAGTTTAGTGGGGGTCTACGAGCAGTACTTC
.	TRBV4-3	.	TRBJ1-2	CASSQNPGGGQGYTF	TGCGCCAGCAGCCAAAACCCCGGGGGGGGGCAAGGCTACACCTTC
.	TRBV6-2/TRBV6-3	TRBD2	TRBJ2-3	CASSYHLERDSTDTQYF	TGTGCCAGCAGTTATCACCTGGAGCGGGATAGCACAGATACGCAGTATTTT
.	TRBV6-4	.	TRBJ2-3	CASSDAPGGLNTQYF	TGTGCCAGCAGTGACGCACCCGGGGGGCTGAATACGCAGTATTTT
.	TRBV6-7	.	TRBJ1-1	CAPVSHEAFF	TGTGCCCCGGTCTCCCATGAAGCTTTCTTT
.	TRBV3-1/TRBV3-2	.	TRBJ2-1	CASSQDRASGRGNEQFF	TGTGCCAGCAGCCAAGATAGGGCGAGCGGCCGCGGCAATGAGCAGTTCTTC
.	TRBV25-1	.	TRBJ1-2	CASSSQRGNGYTF	TGTGCCAGCAGTTCGCAAAGGGGGAATGGCTACACCTTC
.	TRBV5-5	.	TRBJ2-3	CASSLDWGRTDTQYF	TGTGCCAGCAGCTTGGATTGGGGGAGGACAGATACGCAGTATTTT